This TCR beta chain was retrieved from a study of metastatic and nonmetastatic thyroid tumors (dated by TCRdb to about 2020). Looking at the study overall: For patients with malignant and with benign thyroid disease, the researchers compared repertoires between peripheral blood samples and tumor or nodule tissue samples.

Many counts were recorded for this clone. The clone's antigen remains unknown. The record has no base qualities; no much larger clone is one base away. Study-wide findings and limitations: In both blood and tumor samples, malignant tumors were reported to have significantly higher TCR beta diversity than benign nodules.

The library came from PCR. The listed sequencing device is Illumina HiSeq 4000. High-throughput sequencing was used to profile the CDR3 region of the TCR beta-chain in every patient. The source study handled its data this way. The researchers built a classifier to tell apart papillary thyroid cancer patients with distant metastasis, based on CDR3 differences among clinicopathological groups. To measure repertoire diversity the researchers used the Shannon index, while the Morisita-Horn index served to gauge how similar the tumor and blood repertoires were. TCRdb reworked the public reads: Q25 trimming with fastp, MiXCR clone assembly, productive beta chains retained. These V and J calls originate from TCRdb's pipeline instead of the authors' own analysis. The sample includes 23,000 or so clones, with roughly 19% observed a single time. The ten largest clones capture about 25% of the sample. From the cysteine up to the phenylalanine, the CDR3 has a length of 13 residues. Kept here is only the CDR3 DNA, which spans 39 bases and is read in frame from base 1. As encoded in the germline V gene (reference sequence), CDR1 is SGHNT while CDR2 is YYREEE. V drops 5 bases and J drops 7 bases, leaving 15 bases in between.

None of the patients had been given any treatment before thyroid surgery. Using T-cell receptor beta sequencing, the study looked back at clinical samples from patients collected from about 2011 to 2018. The source material was blood. The V and J genes are TRBV5-4 and TRBJ1-1; tentative D gene TRBD1, with 5 bases matching. The TCR was taken from a male donor with papillary thyroid cancer or a benign thyroid nodule (not recorded which). Some clones in this sample may be carry-over from other donors' samples. The DNA sequence is as follows: TGTGCCAGCAGTCGGGGTGGGGACTTTGAAGCTTTCTTT. The encoded protein is CASSRGGDFEAFF.